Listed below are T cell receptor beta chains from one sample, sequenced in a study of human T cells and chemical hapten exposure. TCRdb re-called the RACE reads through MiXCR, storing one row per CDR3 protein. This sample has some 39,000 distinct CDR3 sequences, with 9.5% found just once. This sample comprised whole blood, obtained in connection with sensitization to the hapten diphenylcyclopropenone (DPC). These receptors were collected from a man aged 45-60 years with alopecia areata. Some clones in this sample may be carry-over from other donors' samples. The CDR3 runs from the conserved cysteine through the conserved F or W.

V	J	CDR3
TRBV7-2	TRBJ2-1	CASRLGAGVRVNEQFF
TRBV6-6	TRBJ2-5	CASRLRGGLRETQYF
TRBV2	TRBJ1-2	CASRDRTGFGGYTF
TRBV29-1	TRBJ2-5	CSVVAQGAQETQYF
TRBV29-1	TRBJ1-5	CSVADGFLGNQPQHF
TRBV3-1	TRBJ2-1	CASSQGGDRVNEQFF
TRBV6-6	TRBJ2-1	CASRLAGENYNEQFF
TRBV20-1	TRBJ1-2	CSAPPRQGRGGDYGYTF
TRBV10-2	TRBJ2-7	CASSVAGGPSEQYF
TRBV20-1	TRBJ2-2	CSAKAGGVDTGELFF
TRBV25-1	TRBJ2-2	CASSEWNTGELFF
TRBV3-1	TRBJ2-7	CASSQGLAGVNEQYF
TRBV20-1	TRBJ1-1	CSARAGTGAGTEAFF
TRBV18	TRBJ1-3	CASSSGQTSGNTIYF
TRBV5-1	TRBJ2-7	CASSLGSGPVYEQYF
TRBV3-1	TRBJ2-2	CASSRTLSGRTGELFF
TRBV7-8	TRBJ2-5	CASSHRRVQETQYF
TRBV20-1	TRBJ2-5	CSAMHAGEETQYF
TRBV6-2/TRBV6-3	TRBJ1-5	CASSADRDWQPQHF
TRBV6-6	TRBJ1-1	CASSLGQGVRRAEAFF
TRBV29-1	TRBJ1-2	CSVTGVDYGYTF
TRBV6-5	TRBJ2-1	CASSYSLGLAANEQFF
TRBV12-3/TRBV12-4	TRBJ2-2	CASSSLGLAGLPNTGELFF
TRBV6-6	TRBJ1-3	CASSRPRSGNTIYF
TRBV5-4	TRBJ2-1	CASRPGGSIYNEQFF
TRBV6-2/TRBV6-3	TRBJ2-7	CASSVYRDTYEQYF
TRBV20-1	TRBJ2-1	CSASPRSSSSYNEQFF
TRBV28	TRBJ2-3	CASMDDGGLSTDTQYF
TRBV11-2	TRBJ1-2	CASSLGTYGYTF
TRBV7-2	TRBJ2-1	CASSDRTSGSRNEQFF
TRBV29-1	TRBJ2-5	CSVLQLETQYF
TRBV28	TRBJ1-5	CASSLTQPQHF
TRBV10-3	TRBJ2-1	CAISASGNEQFF
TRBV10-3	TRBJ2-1	CAISESGLVGNEQFF
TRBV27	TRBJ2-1	CASSFAGLYEQFF
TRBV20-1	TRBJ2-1	CSWKRTYNEQFF
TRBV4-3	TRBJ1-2	CASSQAPSTENYGYTF
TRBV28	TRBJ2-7	CASSLAGTSAATEQYF
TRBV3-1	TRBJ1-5	CASSQAPSGEQPQHF
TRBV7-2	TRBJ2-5	CASSLVRDSFGTQYF
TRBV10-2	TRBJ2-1	CASRLAGGRDEQFF
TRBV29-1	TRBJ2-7	CSVARDRNSYEQYF